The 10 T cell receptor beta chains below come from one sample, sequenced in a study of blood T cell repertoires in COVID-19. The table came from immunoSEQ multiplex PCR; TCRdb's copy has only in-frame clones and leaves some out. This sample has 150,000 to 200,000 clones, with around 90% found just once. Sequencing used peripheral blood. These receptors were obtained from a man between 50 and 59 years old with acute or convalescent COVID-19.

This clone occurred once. The CDR3: CASSRTSGGYPYEQYV. The DNA of the CDR3 is TGTGCCAGCAGCCGGACTAGCGGGGGCTATCCCTACGAGCAGTACGTC. This chain joins TRBV2 and TRBJ2-7; 13 positions match TRBD2. From germline, CDR1 is SNHLY and CDR2 FYNNEI. CDR3 length: 16 residues. Germline trimming cut 6 bases from V and 2 bases from J; bases unmatched to any gene: 7.

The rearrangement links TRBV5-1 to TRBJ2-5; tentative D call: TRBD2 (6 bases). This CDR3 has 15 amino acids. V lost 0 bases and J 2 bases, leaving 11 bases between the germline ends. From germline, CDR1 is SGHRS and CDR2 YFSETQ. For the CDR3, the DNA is TGCGCCAGCAGCTTGGCCCTGGACTATCAAGAGACCCAGTACTTC. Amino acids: CASSLALDYQETQYF.

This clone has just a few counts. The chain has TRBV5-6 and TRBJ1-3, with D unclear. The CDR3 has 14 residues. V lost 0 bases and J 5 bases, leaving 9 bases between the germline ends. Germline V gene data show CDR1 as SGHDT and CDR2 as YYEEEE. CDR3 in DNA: TGTGCCAGCAGCTTGGGCACGGAGAGAAACACCATATATTTT. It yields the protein CASSLGTERNTIYF.

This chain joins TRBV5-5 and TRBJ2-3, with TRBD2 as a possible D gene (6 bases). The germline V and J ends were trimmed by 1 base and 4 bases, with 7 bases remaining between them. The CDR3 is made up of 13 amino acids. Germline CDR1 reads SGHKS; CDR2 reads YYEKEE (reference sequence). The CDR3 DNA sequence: TGTGCCAGCAGCTTGTGGGGGGCAGATACGCAGTATTTT. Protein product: CASSLWGADTQYF.

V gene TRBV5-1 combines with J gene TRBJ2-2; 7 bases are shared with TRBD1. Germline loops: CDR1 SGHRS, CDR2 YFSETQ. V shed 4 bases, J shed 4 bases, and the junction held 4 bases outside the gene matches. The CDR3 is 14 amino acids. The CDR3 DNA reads TGCGCCAGCAGCATCCGGGACAGCACCGGGGAGCTGTTTTTT. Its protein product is CASSIRDSTGELFF.

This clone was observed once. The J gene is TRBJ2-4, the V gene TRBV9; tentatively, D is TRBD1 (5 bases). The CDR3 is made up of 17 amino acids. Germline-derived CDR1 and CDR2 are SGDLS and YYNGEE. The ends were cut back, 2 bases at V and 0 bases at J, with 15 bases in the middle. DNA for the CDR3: TGTGCCAGCAGCGTTCAGGAGACAGCGCTAGCCAAAAACATTCAGTACTTC. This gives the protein CASSVQETALAKNIQYF.

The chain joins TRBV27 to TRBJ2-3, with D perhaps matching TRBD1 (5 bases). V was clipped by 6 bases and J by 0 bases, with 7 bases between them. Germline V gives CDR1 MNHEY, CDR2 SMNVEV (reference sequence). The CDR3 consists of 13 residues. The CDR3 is CASRGASTDTQYF. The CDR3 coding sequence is TGTGCCAGCAGAGGGGCTAGCACAGATACGCAGTATTTT.

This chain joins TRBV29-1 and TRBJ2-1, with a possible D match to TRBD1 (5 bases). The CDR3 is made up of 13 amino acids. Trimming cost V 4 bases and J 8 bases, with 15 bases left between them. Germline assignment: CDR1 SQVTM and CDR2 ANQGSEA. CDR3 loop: CSVVQGWAYEQFF. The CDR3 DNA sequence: TGCAGCGTTGTTCAGGGTTGGGCATATGAGCAGTTCTTC.

The CDR3 reads CASSIGTGGNQPQHF. CDR3 nucleotide sequence: TGTGCCAGTAGTATAGGGACAGGGGGCAATCAGCCCCAGCATTTT. This chain joins TRBV19 and TRBJ1-5; TRBD1 agrees at 9 bases. Germline lookup yields CDR1 LNHDA and CDR2 SQIVND (reference sequence). The CDR3 is 15 residues long. The J segment lost 2 bases and the V segment lost 1 base, leaving 0 bases of the junction unmatched.

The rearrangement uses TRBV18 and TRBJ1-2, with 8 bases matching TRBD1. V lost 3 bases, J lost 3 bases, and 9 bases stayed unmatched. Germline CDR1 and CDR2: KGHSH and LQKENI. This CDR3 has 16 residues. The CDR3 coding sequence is TGTGCCAGCTCACCTTTACAAACAGGGGGTGACTATGGCTACACCTTC. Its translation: CASSPLQTGGDYGYTF.